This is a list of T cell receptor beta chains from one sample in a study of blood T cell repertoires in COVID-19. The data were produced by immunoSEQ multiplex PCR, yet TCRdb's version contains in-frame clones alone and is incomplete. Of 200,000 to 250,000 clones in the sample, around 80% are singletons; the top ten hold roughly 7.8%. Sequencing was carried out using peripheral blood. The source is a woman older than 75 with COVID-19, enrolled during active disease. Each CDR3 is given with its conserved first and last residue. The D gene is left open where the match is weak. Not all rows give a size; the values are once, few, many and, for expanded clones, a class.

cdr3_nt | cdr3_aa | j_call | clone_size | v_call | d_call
TGTGCCAGCAGCCTAGCGGGGGGGGGAGAAGAGACCCAGTACTTC | CASSLAGGGEETQYF | TRBJ2-5 | - | TRBV5-4 | TRBD2
TGTGCCAGTAGTAGCCGGGAAAGAGTCAACTATGGCTACACCTTC | CASSSRERVNYGYTF | TRBJ1-2 | - | TRBV19 | -
TGTGCCAGCAGTTTCTCGGGGGGGGAAGCTTTCTTT | CASSFSGGEAFF | TRBJ1-1 | few | TRBV6-5 | -
TGTGCCAGCAGCCCGACGGGCTCCTATAATTCACCCCTCCACTTT | CASSPTGSYNSPLHF | TRBJ1-6 | - | TRBV6-5 | -
TGCGCCAGCAGCCTGGGGACCGGGACTCAGGTCCGGGAGCTGTTTTTT | CASSLGTGTQVRELFF | TRBJ2-2 | - | TRBV5-1 | -
TGCGCCAGCACGGTCCCGGAGGGCAACTATGGCTACACCTTC | CASTVPEGNYGYTF | TRBJ1-2 | - | TRBV4-1 | -
TGTGCCAGCAGAGAGGCAGGCAATCAGCCCCAGCATTTT | CASREAGNQPQHF | TRBJ1-5 | - | TRBV6-5 | -
TGTGCCACCAGTGATGCCGGGACAGGGGACAATGAGCAGTTCTTC | CATSDAGTGDNEQFF | TRBJ2-1 | - | TRBV24-1 | TRBD1
TGTGCCAGCAGCCCGGACAGTCATACCTACGAGCAGTACTTC | CASSPDSHTYEQYF | TRBJ2-7 | - | TRBV5-5 | -
TGTGCCAGCAGTGACCGGGGACTAGTTGGAGAGACCCAGTACTTC | CASSDRGLVGETQYF | TRBJ2-5 | once | TRBV2 | TRBD2
TGCAGTGCTAGTCGGGTTTTGGGGAACACTGAAGCTTTCTTT | CSASRVLGNTEAFF | TRBJ1-1 | once | TRBV20-1 | -
TGCGCCAGCAGCCCGGGGACAGGGGGAACCTACGAGCAGTACTTC | CASSPGTGGTYEQYF | TRBJ2-7 | - | TRBV5-1 | TRBD1
TGTGCCAGTAGTATTCGGACAGATACGCAGTATTTT | CASSIRTDTQYF | TRBJ2-3 | - | TRBV19 | -
TGTGCCAGCAGCTTAACGGGGCCGGGCGGCACCGGGGAGCTGTTTTTT | CASSLTGPGGTGELFF | TRBJ2-2 | - | TRBV7-3 | -
TGTGCCAGCAGCCAAGTCGCCGGGGAGCTGTTTTTT | CASSQVAGELFF | TRBJ2-2 | once | TRBV3-1/TRBV3-2 | -
TGTGCCAGCAGCTTCACCGGGACAGGTGTTAGGACAGATACGCAGTATTTT | CASSFTGTGVRTDTQYF | TRBJ2-3 | - | TRBV5-5 | TRBD1
TGCGCCAGCAGCTTGGGACAGGGGGCCAACGAGCAGTACTTC | CASSLGQGANEQYF | TRBJ2-7 | - | TRBV5-1 | TRBD1
TGTGCCAGCAGCTTGGCCGTAGGGCGGGACACTGAAGCTTTCTTT | CASSLAVGRDTEAFF | TRBJ1-1 | few | TRBV5-4 | -
TGTGCCAGCAGTTTCCTTTCACCCCTCCACTTT | CASSFLSPLHF | TRBJ1-6 | few | TRBV28 | -
TGTGCCAGCAGTGAAGTTACGGGACTGAGGACCGGGGAGCTGTTTTTT | CASSEVTGLRTGELFF | TRBJ2-2 | - | TRBV6-1 | -
TGTGCCAGCAGTTTAAAAGGTCCGGGACAGGGGTTCGGTCTCAGGCAGCCCCAGCATTTT | CASSLKGPGQGFGLRQPQHF | TRBJ1-5 | - | TRBV28 | TRBD1
TGTGCCAGCAGCGAGGACACCTGGAACACTGAAGCTTTCTTT | CASSEDTWNTEAFF | TRBJ1-1 | - | TRBV9 | -
TGTGCCAGCAGACGACTAGCGGGGGGGATCGGCACAGATACGCAGTATTTT | CASRRLAGGIGTDTQYF | TRBJ2-3 | - | TRBV5-8 | TRBD2
TGTGCCAGCAGCCCAGGGAAAGGGGGCGCCTACAATGAGCAGTTCTTC | CASSPGKGGAYNEQFF | TRBJ2-1 | - | TRBV7-9 | TRBD1
TGTGCCAGCATTCCAGGGAGGACCGGGGAGCTGTTTTTT | CASIPGRTGELFF | TRBJ2-2 | - | TRBV2 | -
TGCGCCAGCAGCTCCGATCCCCCGACTAGCGGGTACAATGAGCAGTTCTTC | CASSSDPPTSGYNEQFF | TRBJ2-1 | - | TRBV5-1 | TRBD2
TGTGCCAGCAGCTCCCCACTAGCGGGAGTTAGGCTTGGGTACGAGCAGTACTTC | CASSSPLAGVRLGYEQYF | TRBJ2-7 | - | TRBV27 | TRBD2
TGCGCCAGCAGCCAGGTTAATATACCAGGGGGCCTTGACAATCAGCCCCAGCATTTT | CASSQVNIPGGLDNQPQHF | TRBJ1-5 | once | TRBV4-1 | TRBD1
TGTGCCAGCAGCTTGGATCCGGGAAACTATGGCTACACCTTC | CASSLDPGNYGYTF | TRBJ1-2 | - | TRBV5-4 | -
TGTGCCAGCAGCTTAGCGGGAGGGGACTACAATGAGCAGTTCTTC | CASSLAGGDYNEQFF | TRBJ2-1 | - | TRBV9 | TRBD2
TGTGCCAGCAGCTTAGGGCGAGGACAGGGGAACACCGGGGAGCTGTTTTTT | CASSLGRGQGNTGELFF | TRBJ2-2 | - | TRBV7-3 | TRBD1
TGCGCCAGCAGCCCCAAAGGCGGGGGAAACACTGAAGCTTTCTTT | CASSPKGGGNTEAFF | TRBJ1-1 | - | TRBV5-1 | -
TGTGCCAGCTCACCACCGGAGCGATTGAACACTGAAGCTTTCTTT | CASSPPERLNTEAFF | TRBJ1-1 | - | TRBV18 | -
TGCGCCAGCGTAACAGGGGGCTACTACAATGAGCAGTTCTTC | CASVTGGYYNEQFF | TRBJ2-1 | - | TRBV10-2 | TRBD1
TGTGCCAGCAGTTCGCTAGCGGGAAAGTTCGGGGATACGCAGTATTTT | CASSSLAGKFGDTQYF | TRBJ2-3 | - | TRBV27 | TRBD2
TGTGCCAGCAGTGGCTCCGGGACAGGGGATTTCGGGCAGTACTTC | CASSGSGTGDFGQYF | TRBJ2-7 | - | TRBV28 | TRBD1